This entry is about one TCR beta chain. This specimen comes from a study of control samples from healthy donors and cancer patients. CDR1 and CDR2 from the germline V gene are SEHNR and FQNEAQ (reference sequence). Trimming took 11 bases from V and 4 from J, leaving 30 bases between them. The CDR3 is 17 amino acids. Only in-frame clones appear in the TCRdb table, and some are missing; sequencing was by immunoSEQ multiplex PCR. The sample lists fewer than 65,000 clones; roughly nine tenths were seen once. The clonotype was recovered from a man aged 40-49 years with colorectal cancer. What was sequenced was PBMCs. This chain connects TRBV7-9 to TRBJ2-7; tentative D call: TRBD1 (6 bases). The DNA of the CDR3 is TGTGCCTCCAGCAGCTTAGTGGGGGCCCAAGTTGCATACGAGCAGTACTTC. Translation gives CASSSLVGAQVAYEQYF.